These 5 T cell receptor beta chains were sequenced from one sample in a study of blood T cell repertoires in COVID-19 (TCRdb year 2020). The library was obtained by the immunoSEQ multiplex PCR assay. This immuneACCESS table, as held by TCRdb, lists in-frame sequences with V and J called but not all clones. Of the missing ones, under half trace to an unresolved V gene in checked studies; the others have no known cause. In this sample the table shows under 100,000 clones, 82% of which occur a single time. 10% of the sample comes from the top ten. The specimen sequenced was peripheral blood. The receptors shown here come from a man between 60 and 70 years old with acute or convalescent COVID-19.

The V and J genes are TRBV4-1 and TRBJ1-2, with 10 bases aligning to TRBD1. Germline CDR1 MGHRA, CDR2 YSYEKL. The CDR3 length is 14 residues. The V gene end was trimmed by 4 bases and the J gene end by 7 bases; junction bases not matched to a gene: 6. The CDR3 here is CASSLGQGDGGYTF. The CDR3 DNA reads as TGCGCCAGCAGCCTTGGACAGGGGGACGGTGGCTACACCTTC.

The chain carries TRBV5-4 and TRBJ1-1; D ambiguous. The germline gives CDR1 SGHNT, CDR2 YYREEE (reference sequence). This CDR3 region has 13 residues. V lost 4 bases, J lost 3 bases, and 10 bases lay in between. The CDR3 DNA reads TGTGCCAGCAGCCCTCGACGGGACACTGAAGCTTTCTTT. Translated: CASSPRRDTEAFF.

This chain joins TRBV3-1 (or the pseudogene TRBV3-2) and TRBJ2-7; possibly TRBD1 for D (5 bases). The V and J ends lost 0 bases and 7 bases respectively, with 13 bases between them. This CDR3 is 14 amino acids long. Per germline, CDR1 LGHDT and CDR2 YNNKEL (reference sequence). The CDR3 coding sequence is TGTGCCAGCAGCCAAGAAGGGGCCCCAGGAGAGCAGTACTTC. Its translation is CASSQEGAPGEQYF.

Only a few counts were recorded for this clone. The chain is built from TRBV5-5 and TRBJ1-2; 7 bases are shared with TRBD1. The CDR3 is made up of 15 amino acids. With 9 bases clipped from V and 2 bases from J, the junction kept 13 bases outside the gene matches. From germline, CDR1 is SGHKS and CDR2 YYEKEE (reference sequence). CDR3 bases: TGTGCCACCACATCGGGACAGTTCGAGAACTATGGCTACACCTTC. This translates into CATTSGQFENYGYTF.

This chain uses TRBV24-1 with TRBJ2-1; 9 bases map to TRBD2. Trimming removed 3 bases from V and 3 bases from J; junction bases left unmatched: 8. This CDR3 has 17 amino acids. Germline CDR1 reads KGHDR; CDR2 reads SFDVKD. CDR3 region: CATSDRSREGNYNEQFF. The DNA of the CDR3 is TGTGCCACCAGTGATCGATCGCGGGAGGGCAACTACAATGAGCAGTTCTTC.